This T cell receptor (beta chain) is from a study of T cell repertoires in cytomegalovirus infection. Looking at the study overall: Well-studied HLA-B-restricted CMV epitopes were used in the study alongside recently identified HLA-C-restricted ones.

Trimming removed 4 bases from V and 2 bases from J, with 14 bases in between. This CDR3 contains 15 residues. Points from the study as a whole: The ex vivo response showed dominance by HLA-C-restricted CMV-specific TCR beta clonotypes.

From the reads, TCRdb called clonotypes with MiXCR, one entry per CDR3 protein. This table has roughly 920,000 distinct CDR3 sequences, approximately 30% appearing once. To note about this clonotype: Its antigen is unidentified.

The rearrangement joins TRBV12-3 or TRBV12-4 to TRBJ2-5, with D perhaps TRBD2 (5 bases). The TCR originated in a human donor in good health (CMV status not recorded). Some clones in this sample may be carry-over from other donors' samples. Sequencing used cultured CD8+ T cells from PBMCs, obtained from culture after CMV antigen stimulation. In DNA form, the CDR3 reads TGTGCCAGCAGTTCGAGGACTCGGGATCAAGAGACCCAGTACTTC. This codes for CASSSRTRDQETQYF.